Presented here are 13 T cell receptor beta chains from one specimen sequenced in a study of blood T cells in healthy people across ages (dated by TCRdb to 2015 to 2017). Libraries came from 5' RACE. Sequencer: Illumina HiSeq 2500. A second PCR of roughly 7 to 12 cycles was run with a J-beta primer mix and a sample-barcoded 5' primer. In TCRdb, the public reads were trimmed at Q25 with fastp and aligned with MiXCR, with productive beta chains retained. Each entry is one CDR3 protein sequence, shown with its most common DNA and genes. The sample table shows around 1,000,000 distinct CDR3 sequences, and under 30% are seen once. Around 0.7% of the sample is in the top ten clones. In addition, the sample was reused for a study of T cells of mothers and their children.

The sample comprised blood. These receptor sequences come from a girl aged 2-10 years in good health.

This clonotype occurred once. This sequence joins TRBV5-5 and TRBJ2-2; tentatively, D is TRBD1 (6 bases). CDR1 is SGHKS and CDR2 is YYEKEE in the germline V gene (reference sequence). The V end was cut by 5 bases, the J end by 4 bases, with 15 bases between. The CDR3 runs 15 residues. Written as DNA, the CDR3 is TGTGCCAGCAGTTTAGCAGACAGGTCCACCGGGGAGCTGTTTTTT. It encodes CASSLADRSTGELFF.

The CDR3 loop reads CASSPTSGHMDTQYF. CDR3 nucleotide sequence: TGTGCCAGCAGCCCAACTAGCGGCCATATGGATACGCAGTATTTT. V usage is TRBV9 and J usage is TRBJ2-3; 8 bases are shared with TRBD2. Per germline, CDR1 SGDLS and CDR2 YYNGEE. The CDR3 contains 15 residues. Germline trimming cut 4 bases from V and 6 bases from J; bases unmatched to any gene: 10.

This clonotype showed up just once. CDR3 DNA sequence: TGTGCCAGCAGTTACTCGGGGGGCCGGGGTTCCGAGCAGTACTTC. Translated: CASSYSGGRGSEQYF. This chain connects TRBV6-5 to TRBJ2-5, with D perhaps given as TRBD1 or TRBD2 (6 bases each). The better agreement between TRBJ2-7 and the DNA end casts doubt on the J call. Germline CDR1 is MNHEY and CDR2 is SVGAGI. The CDR3 is 15 amino acids.

This clonotype was seen only a few times. V gene TRBV12-3 or TRBV12-4 combines with J gene TRBJ2-6; possible D gene TRBD1, 6 bases. CDR3 length equals 19 residues. The V end lost 6 bases, the J end lost 2 bases, and 23 bases lay between the germline ends. CDR3 sequence reads: CASRPPSLTGKAGANVLTF. CDR3 DNA sequence: TGTGCCAGCAGACCCCCTTCTTTGACAGGAAAGGCTGGGGCCAACGTCCTGACTTTC.

This sequence joins TRBV20-1 and TRBJ2-5, with 7 bases identical to TRBD2. TRBJ2-1 matches the DNA end more closely, so the J call is doubtful. This CDR3 is 13 amino acids long. CDR1 and CDR2 from the germline V gene are DFQATT and SNEGSKA (reference sequence). Here the CDR3 DNA reads TGCAGTCATACGGCGGTGGGGAGGGAAGAGCAGTTCTTC. Amino acids: CSHTAVGREEQFF.

The rearrangement links TRBV6-1 to TRBJ2-3, with a weak D call TRBD2 (6 bases). The CDR3 totals 16 residues. Trimming pared 4 bases from V and 4 bases from J, leaving 18 bases between. Looked up from germline, CDR1 is MNHNS and CDR2 is SASEGT. This chain's CDR3 is CASSVGGFAVADTQYF. The CDR3 nucleotides are TGTGCCAGCAGTGTGGGGGGATTTGCTGTTGCAGATACGCAGTATTTT.

This rearrangement joins TRBV12-5 to TRBJ2-5, with TRBD2 matching 14 bases. J was trimmed by 7 bases and V by 5 bases; bases with no gene match: 6. This CDR3 spans 15 amino acids. CDR1 and CDR2 (germline): LGHNT, FRNRAP. For the CDR3, the DNA is TGTGCTAGTGGTCCGGGACTAGCGGGAGTAGCGACCCAGTACTTC. This translates into CASGPGLAGVATQYF.

This clonotype was recorded a few times. The V and J genes are TRBV7-8 and TRBJ2-5; a weak D match, TRBD2 (5 bases). Matching the DNA end better, TRBJ2-7 makes the J call doubtful. The CDR3 covers 13 residues. Looked up from germline, CDR1 is SGHVS and CDR2 is FQNEAQ. Written as DNA, the CDR3 is TGTGCCAGCCGCACTCGGGGTTCCTACGAGCAGTACTTC. It encodes CASRTRGSYEQYF.

The rearrangement uses TRBV7-9 and TRBJ2-5; no clear D gene. The DNA end is more similar to TRBJ2-7, so the J call may be wrong. This CDR3 contains 13 residues. The germline gives CDR1 SEHNR, CDR2 FQNEAQ (reference sequence). CDR3 DNA: TGTGCCAGCAGCCCGTCCTACTCCTACGAGCAGTACTTC. Translation: CASSPSYSYEQYF.

This clonotype turned up a few times. This rearrangement joins TRBV4-3 to TRBJ2-1, with D perhaps matching TRBD1 or TRBD2 (5 bases each). This CDR3 comprises 17 residues. The V end lost 0 bases, the J end lost 1 base, and 13 bases lay between the germline ends. Germline lookup yields CDR1 LGHNA and CDR2 YSLEER. The CDR3 reads CASSQDGAGASYNEQFF. CDR3 DNA: TGCGCCAGCAGCCAAGATGGGGCGGGCGCTTCCTACAATGAGCAGTTCTTC.

The chain links TRBV7-9 to TRBJ2-1; 8 positions match TRBD2. This CDR3 spans 14 amino acids. Trimming removed 8 bases from V and 6 bases from J; junction bases left unmatched: 9. Germline V CDR1 and CDR2: SEHNR, FQNEAQ (reference sequence). The CDR3 here is CASAISGTPNEQFF. The CDR3, as DNA: TGTGCCAGCGCAATTAGCGGGACCCCCAATGAGCAGTTCTTC.

J is TRBJ1-4 and V is TRBV5-1, with D maybe TRBD1 (5 bases). In germline, CDR1 is SGHRS, CDR2 YFSETQ. This CDR3 contains 15 residues. Deletions cut 4 bases from V and 5 bases from J, with 15 bases between. Written as DNA, the CDR3 is TGCGCCAGCAGCGGGGGACGGAACCAGAATGAAAAACTGTTTTTT. Translating gives CASSGGRNQNEKLFF.

In its sample, this clonotype was seen many times. The chain couples TRBV4-3 to TRBJ1-1, with 7 bases aligning to TRBD1. The CDR3 contains 13 residues. V lost 3 bases, J lost 6 bases, and 4 bases stayed unmatched. Germline CDR1 reads LGHNA; CDR2 reads YSLEER. CDR3 loop: CASSQDTGAEAFF. In nucleotides, the CDR3 is TGCGCCAGCAGCCAGGATACAGGGGCTGAAGCTTTCTTT.